Sequencing of this T cell receptor beta chain was carried out in a study of T and B cells in COVID-19 patients (TCRdb year 2020). Turning to the overall study: In this study, adaptive immunity was profiled in COVID-19 patients who either had active infection or had recovered, using TRB and IGH repertoire sequencing of peripheral blood. A recovered cohort comprised some 18 patients contributing about 22 samples, mostly after mild to moderate COVID-19 managed as outpatients. The recovered cohort had a median age of roughly 30 years, compared with 55 to 70 years in the active-infection cohort. Critical illness requiring mechanical ventilation or ECMO was present in about 55% of the 20 patients in the active-infection cohort. Of the roughly 20 patients in the active-infection cohort, some 17 had comorbidities associated with unfavorable COVID-19 outcome. Over 7 million TCR sequences were analysed in a TCR and BCR sequence repository that covered around 40 patients and roughly 69 time points. Two patients were in both the active and recovered cohorts because samples existed from active disease and from after recovery. An age-matched reference group of 30 to 40 healthy donors negative for COVID-19 antibodies served as the comparison for repertoire analyses. Up to about 10 follow-up blood samples were collected per patient, with some samples spanning different disease stages in the same individual. Paper-wide results and their limitations: The cohort was considered too small for HLA contributions to COVID-19 susceptibility or severity to be assessed. Specific T cell subsets (CD4+/Treg/CD8+) and sorted SARS-CoV-2-responsive or tetramer+ T cells had not yet been sequenced, and these experiments were ongoing. A total of fewer than 2,500 TCR clusters were exclusive to the recovered cohort, and approximately 31 of those clusters were low-pGen clusters. Few blood samples were available from mildly ill patients while symptoms were present or from severe cases at early time points. It was stated that prospective validation of the reported TCR clusters was required before the clusters could be put to clinical use. Patients with COVID-19 were reported to show strongly skewed TRBV/TRBJ gene usage. During active COVID-19 the TRB repertoires were highly clonal, but at recovery diversity and richness rose above the levels seen in healthy donors.

The instrument was an Illumina MiSeq. Multiplex PCR with BIOMED2 TRB-A/B primer pools was used to amplify the TRB rearrangements. Illumina-compatible adapters and 7-nucleotide sample barcodes were added to the amplicons in two consecutive PCRs. Phusion HS II polymerase was used for all library PCRs. Amplicons were gel-purified with the NucleoSpin Gel and PCR Clean-up kit, quantified on Qubit, and pooled at approximately 4 nM. Before Illumina next-generation sequencing, the quality of the amplicon pool was assessed on an Agilent 2100 Bioanalyzer. Regarding the original processing steps: MiXCR 3.0.8 with the default MiXCR reference library was used to annotate TRB rearrangements. Non-productive reads and sequences with fewer than 2 reads were removed, and each unique CDR3 nucleotide sequence was counted as one clone. R 3.5.1 was used to calculate clonality, diversity, richness and V-J gene usage. GLIPH2 was used to cluster TCRs by CDR3 similarity, and OLGA was used to calculate generation probabilities. GLIPH2 clusters were kept only when the clusters contained at least four unique TCR clonotypes present in at least three individuals. Using fastp trimming at Q25 and MiXCR clonotype assembly, TCRdb reanalyzed the public sequencing data and kept in-frame beta chains. Identical CDR3 proteins give one entry, which carries the most common genes and DNA. TCRdb's processing, not the authors' own work, is the source of the V and J calls. The sample records some 15,000 distinct CDR3 sequences, roughly 29% of which are singletons. Approximately 1.1% of the sample goes to the ten largest clones.

This clonotype is assessed as medium-sized (0.01 to 0.1%). No antigen is known for it. No base qualities exist here, and no much larger clone lies one base off it. Genomic DNA extracted from blood was used in amounts of about 250-500 ng for amplification of TRB repertoires. Sample: blood. This TCR derives from a human donor who had recovered from COVID-19.

The nucleotides are TGTGCCAGTAGTATCCCCCAGGGACTAGGTCCCTACAATGAGCAGTTCTTC. It translates as CASSIPQGLGPYNEQFF. The chain was built from TRBV19 and TRBJ2-1, with 8 bases in between that match TRBD2. CDR1 and CDR2, looked up from the germline V gene (reference sequence), are LNHDA and SQIVND. From cysteine to phenylalanine, the CDR3 is 17 amino acids long. Only the CDR3 DNA stays, 51 bases, in frame from base 1. Ends trimmed: V by 3 bases, J by 2 bases; bases unmatched to a gene: 9.